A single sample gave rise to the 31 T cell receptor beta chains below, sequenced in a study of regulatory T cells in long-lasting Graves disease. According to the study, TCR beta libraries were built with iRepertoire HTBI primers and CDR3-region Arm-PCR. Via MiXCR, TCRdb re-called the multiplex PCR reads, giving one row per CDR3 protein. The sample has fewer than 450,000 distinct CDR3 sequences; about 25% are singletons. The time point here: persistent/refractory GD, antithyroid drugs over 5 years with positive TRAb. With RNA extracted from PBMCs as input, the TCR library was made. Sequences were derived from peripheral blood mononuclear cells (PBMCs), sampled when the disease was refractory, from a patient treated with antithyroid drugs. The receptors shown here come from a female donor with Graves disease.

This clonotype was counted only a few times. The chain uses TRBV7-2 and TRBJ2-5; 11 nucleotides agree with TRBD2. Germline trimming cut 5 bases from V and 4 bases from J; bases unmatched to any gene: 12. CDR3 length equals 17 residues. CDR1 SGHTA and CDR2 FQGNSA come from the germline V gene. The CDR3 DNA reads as TGTGCCAGCAGCCGGGGAGGAATAGCGGGAGGGAGAGAGACCCAGTACTTC. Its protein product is CASSRGGIAGGRETQYF.

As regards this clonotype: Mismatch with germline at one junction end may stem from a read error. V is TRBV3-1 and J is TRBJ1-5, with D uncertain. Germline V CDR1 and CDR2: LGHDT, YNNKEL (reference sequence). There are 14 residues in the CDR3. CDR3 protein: CASSQGGSYQPQHF. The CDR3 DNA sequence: TGTGCCAGCAGTCAAGGTGGGAGCTATCAGCCCCAGCATTTT. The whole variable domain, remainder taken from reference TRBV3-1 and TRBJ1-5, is DTAVSQTPKYLVTQMGNDKSIKCEQNLGHDTMYWYKQDSKKFLKIMFSYNNKELIINETVPNRFSPKSPDKAHLNLHINSLELGDSAVYFCASSQGGSYQPQHFGDGTRLSIL.

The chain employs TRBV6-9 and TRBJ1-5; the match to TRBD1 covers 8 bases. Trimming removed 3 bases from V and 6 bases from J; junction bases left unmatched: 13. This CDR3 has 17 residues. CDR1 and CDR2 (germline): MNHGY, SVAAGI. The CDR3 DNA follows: TGTGCCAGCAGTTACTCAGGGGGCACCGTCGGTGGTCAGCCCCAGCATTTT. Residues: CASSYSGGTVGGQPQHF.

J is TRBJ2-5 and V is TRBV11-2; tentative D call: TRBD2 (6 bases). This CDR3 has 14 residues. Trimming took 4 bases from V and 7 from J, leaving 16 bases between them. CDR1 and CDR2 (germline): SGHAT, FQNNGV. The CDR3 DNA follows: TGTGCCAGCAGCTCGAGAGGGAGGTGGGGGACCCAGTACTTC. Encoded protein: CASSSRGRWGTQYF.

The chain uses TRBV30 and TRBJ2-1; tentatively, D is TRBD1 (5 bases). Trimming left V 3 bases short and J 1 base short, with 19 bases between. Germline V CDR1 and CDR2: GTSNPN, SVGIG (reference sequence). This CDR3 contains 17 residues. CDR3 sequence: CAWSEYGRRQSYNEQFF. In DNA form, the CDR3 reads TGTGCCTGGAGCGAGTACGGGCGGCGACAGTCCTACAATGAGCAGTTCTTC.

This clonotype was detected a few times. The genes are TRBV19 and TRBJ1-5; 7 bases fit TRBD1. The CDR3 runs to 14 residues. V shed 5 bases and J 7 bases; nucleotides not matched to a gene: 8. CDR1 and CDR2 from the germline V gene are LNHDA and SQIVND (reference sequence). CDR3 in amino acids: CASSLRQGQQPQHF. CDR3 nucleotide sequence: TGTGCCAGTAGTCTCCGACAGGGCCAACAGCCCCAGCATTTT. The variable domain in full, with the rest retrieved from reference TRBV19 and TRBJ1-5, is DGGITQSPKYLFRKEGQNVTLSCEQNLNHDAMYWYRQDPGQGLRLIYYSQIVNDFQKGDIAEGYSVSREKKESFPLTVTSAQKNPTAFYLCASSLRQGQQPQHFGDGTRLSIL.

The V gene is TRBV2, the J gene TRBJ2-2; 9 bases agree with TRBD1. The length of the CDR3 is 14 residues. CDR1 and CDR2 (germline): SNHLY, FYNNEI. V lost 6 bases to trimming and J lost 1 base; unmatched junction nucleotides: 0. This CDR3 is CASRDRGNTGELFF. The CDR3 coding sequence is TGTGCCAGCAGGGACAGGGGGAACACCGGGGAGCTGTTTTTT.

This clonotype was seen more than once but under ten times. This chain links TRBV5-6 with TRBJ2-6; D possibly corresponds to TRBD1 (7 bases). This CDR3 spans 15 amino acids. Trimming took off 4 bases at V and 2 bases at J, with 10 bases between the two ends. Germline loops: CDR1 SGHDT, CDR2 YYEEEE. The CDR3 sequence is CASSRRGAGANVLTF. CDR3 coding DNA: TGTGCCAGCAGCCGCAGGGGGGCTGGGGCCAACGTCCTGACTTTC. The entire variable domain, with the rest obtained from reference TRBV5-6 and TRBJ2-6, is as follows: DAGVTQSPTHLIKTRGQQVTLRCSPKSGHDTVSWYQQALGQGPQFIFQYYEEEERQRGNFPDRFSGHQFPNYSSELNVNALLLGDSALYLCASSRRGAGANVLTFGAGSRLTVL.

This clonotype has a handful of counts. In DNA, the CDR3 is TGCGCCAGCAGCTTAATGGGGACTAGCGGGAAAGGGACCCAGTACTTC. Its translation is CASSLMGTSGKGTQYF. V usage is TRBV5-1 and J usage is TRBJ2-5, with TRBD2 identical over 13 bases. Germline CDR1 SGHRS, CDR2 YFSETQ. With V trimmed by 2 bases and J by 7 bases, 8 bases remained unmatched. The CDR3 is 16 residues long.

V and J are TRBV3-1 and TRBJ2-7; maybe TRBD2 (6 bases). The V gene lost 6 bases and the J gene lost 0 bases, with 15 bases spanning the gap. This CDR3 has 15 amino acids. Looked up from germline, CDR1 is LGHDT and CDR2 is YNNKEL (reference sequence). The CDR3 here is CASSFRTIRSYEQYF. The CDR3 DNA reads TGTGCCAGCAGTTTCAGGACTATCCGCTCCTACGAGCAGTACTTC.

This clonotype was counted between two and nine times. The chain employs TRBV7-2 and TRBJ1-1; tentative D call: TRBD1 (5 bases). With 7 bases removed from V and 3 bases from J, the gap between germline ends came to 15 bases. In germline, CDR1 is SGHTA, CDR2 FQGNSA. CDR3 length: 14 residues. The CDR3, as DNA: TGTGCCAGCAACAGCGAAGGGGCCTACACTGAAGCTTTCTTT. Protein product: CASNSEGAYTEAFF.

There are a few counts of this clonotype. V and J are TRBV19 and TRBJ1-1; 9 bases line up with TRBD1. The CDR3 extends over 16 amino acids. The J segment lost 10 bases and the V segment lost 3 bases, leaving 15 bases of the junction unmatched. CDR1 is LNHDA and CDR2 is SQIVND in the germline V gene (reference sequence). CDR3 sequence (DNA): TGTGCCAGTAGTATGGTTATGGGACAGGGAGGGCGCGGAGCTTTCTTT. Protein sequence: CASSMVMGQGGRGAFF.

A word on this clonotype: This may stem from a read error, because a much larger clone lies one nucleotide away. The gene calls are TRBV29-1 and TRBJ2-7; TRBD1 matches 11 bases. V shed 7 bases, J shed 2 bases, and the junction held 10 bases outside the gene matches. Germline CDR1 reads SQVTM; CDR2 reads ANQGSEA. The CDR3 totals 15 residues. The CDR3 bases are TGCAGCGCTGTATTACCGGGACAGGGGGCCTACGAGCAGTACTTC. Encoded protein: CSAVLPGQGAYEQYF.

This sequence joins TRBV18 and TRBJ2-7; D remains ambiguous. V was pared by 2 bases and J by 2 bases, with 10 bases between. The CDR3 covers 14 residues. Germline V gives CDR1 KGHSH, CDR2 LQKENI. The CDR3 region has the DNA TGTGCCAGCTCACCAACCTTCGCGGCCTACGAGCAGTACTTC. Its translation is CASSPTFAAYEQYF.

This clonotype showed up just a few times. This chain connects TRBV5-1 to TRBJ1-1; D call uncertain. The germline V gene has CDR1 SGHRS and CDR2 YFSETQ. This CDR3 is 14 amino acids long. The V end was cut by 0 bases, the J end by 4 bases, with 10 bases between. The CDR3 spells CASSLVPGGTEAFF. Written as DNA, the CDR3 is TGCGCCAGCAGCTTGGTTCCGGGCGGCACTGAAGCTTTCTTT.

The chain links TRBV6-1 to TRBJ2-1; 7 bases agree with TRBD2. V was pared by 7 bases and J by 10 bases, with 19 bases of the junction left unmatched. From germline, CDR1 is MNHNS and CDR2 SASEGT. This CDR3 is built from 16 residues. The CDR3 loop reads CASNGIPGLRTREQFF. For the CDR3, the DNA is TGTGCCAGCAATGGAATCCCGGGACTACGGACCAGGGAGCAGTTCTTC.

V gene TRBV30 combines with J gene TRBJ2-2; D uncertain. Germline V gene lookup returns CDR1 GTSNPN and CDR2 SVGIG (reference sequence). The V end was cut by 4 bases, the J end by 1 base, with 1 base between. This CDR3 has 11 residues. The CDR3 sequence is CAWKNTGELFF. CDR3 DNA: TGTGCCTGGAAGAACACCGGGGAGCTGTTTTTT.

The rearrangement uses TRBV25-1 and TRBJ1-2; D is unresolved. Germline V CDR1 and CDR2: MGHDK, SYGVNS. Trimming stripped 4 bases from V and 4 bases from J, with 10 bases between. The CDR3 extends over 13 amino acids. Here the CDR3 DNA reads TGTGCCAGCAGTGGAGGAGGTCCCTATGGCTACACCTTC. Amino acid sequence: CASSGGGPYGYTF.

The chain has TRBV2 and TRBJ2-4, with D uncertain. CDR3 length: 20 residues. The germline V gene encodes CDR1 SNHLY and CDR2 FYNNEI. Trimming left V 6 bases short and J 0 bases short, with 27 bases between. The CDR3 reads CASRPGRATPTPLAKNIQYF. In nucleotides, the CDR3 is TGTGCCAGCAGGCCCGGTAGGGCCACCCCAACTCCATTAGCCAAAAACATTCAGTACTTC.

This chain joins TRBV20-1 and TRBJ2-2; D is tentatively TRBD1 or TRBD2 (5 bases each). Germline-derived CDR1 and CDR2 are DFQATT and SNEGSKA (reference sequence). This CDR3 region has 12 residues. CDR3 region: CRARGNTGELFF. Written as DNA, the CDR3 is TGCAGAGCGAGGGGGAACACCGGGGAGCTGTTTTTT.

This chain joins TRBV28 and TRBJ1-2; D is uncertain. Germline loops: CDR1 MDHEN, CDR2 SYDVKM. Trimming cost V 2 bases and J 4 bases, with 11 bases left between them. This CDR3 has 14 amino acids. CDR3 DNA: TGTGCCAGCAGTTTAAGCCGGGGAAGCTATGGCTACACCTTC. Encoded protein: CASSLSRGSYGYTF.

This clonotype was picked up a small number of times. In nucleotides, the CDR3 is TGTGCCATCAGTGAACAGACAGGGGGCTATGAAAAACTGTTTTTT. Its translation: CAISEQTGGYEKLFF. The chain combines TRBV10-3 with TRBJ1-4, with TRBD1 matching 10 bases. J lost 6 bases, V lost 3 bases, and 4 bases had no gene match. CDR3 length: 15 residues. Germline CDR1 ENHRY, CDR2 SYGVKD.

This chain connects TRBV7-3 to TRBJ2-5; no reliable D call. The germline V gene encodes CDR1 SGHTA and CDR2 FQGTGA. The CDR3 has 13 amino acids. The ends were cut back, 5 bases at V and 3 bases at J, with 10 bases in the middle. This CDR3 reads CASSPGVEETQYF. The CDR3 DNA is TGTGCCAGCAGCCCCGGAGTAGAAGAGACCCAGTACTTC.

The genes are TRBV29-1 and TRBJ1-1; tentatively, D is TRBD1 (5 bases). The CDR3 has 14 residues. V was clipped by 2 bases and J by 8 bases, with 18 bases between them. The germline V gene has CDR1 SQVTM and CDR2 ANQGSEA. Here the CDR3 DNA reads TGCAGCGTTGAATTTCGAACACCGGGGGGGGAAGCTTTCTTT. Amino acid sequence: CSVEFRTPGGEAFF.

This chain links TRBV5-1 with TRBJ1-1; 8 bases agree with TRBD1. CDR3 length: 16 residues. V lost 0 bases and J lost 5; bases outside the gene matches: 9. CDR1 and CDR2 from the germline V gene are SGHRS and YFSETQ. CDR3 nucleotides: TGCGCCAGCAGCTTGGGGCTACGACAGGGGTGGACTGAAGCTTTCTTT. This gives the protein CASSLGLRQGWTEAFF. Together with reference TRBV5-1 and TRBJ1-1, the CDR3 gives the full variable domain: KAGVTQTPRYLIKTRGQQVTLSCSPISGHRSVSWYQQTPGQGLQFLFEYFSETQRNKGNFPGRFSGRQFSNSRSEMNVSTLELGDSALYLCASSLGLRQGWTEAFFGQGTRLTVV.

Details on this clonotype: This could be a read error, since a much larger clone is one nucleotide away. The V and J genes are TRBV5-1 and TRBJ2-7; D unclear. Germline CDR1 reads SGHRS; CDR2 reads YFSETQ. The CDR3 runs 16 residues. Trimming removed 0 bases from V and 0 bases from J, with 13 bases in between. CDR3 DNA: TGCGCCAGCAGCTTGGATGGGGAAAGAAGCTCCTACGAGCAGTACTTC. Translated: CASSLDGERSSYEQYF.

The CDR3 loop reads CASSGDRGTEAFF. Here the CDR3 DNA reads TGTGCCAGCAGTGGGGACAGAGGCACTGAAGCTTTCTTT. The rearrangement links TRBV2 to TRBJ1-1; 7 bases are shared with TRBD1. Per germline, CDR1 SNHLY and CDR2 FYNNEI. The CDR3 consists of 13 residues. V lost 4 bases and J lost 4; bases outside the gene matches: 3.

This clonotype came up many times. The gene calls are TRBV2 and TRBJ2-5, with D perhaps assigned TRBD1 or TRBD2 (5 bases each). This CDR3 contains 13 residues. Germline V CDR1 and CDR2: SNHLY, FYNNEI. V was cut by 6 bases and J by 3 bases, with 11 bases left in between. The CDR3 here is CASRYRGEETQYF. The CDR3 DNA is TGTGCCAGCAGATATCGAGGGGAAGAGACCCAGTACTTC.

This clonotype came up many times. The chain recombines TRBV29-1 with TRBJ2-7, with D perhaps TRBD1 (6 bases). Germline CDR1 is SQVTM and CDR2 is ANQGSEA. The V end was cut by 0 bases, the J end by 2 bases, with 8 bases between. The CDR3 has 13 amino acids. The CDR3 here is CSVEDRQAYEQYF. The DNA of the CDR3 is TGCAGCGTTGAAGATCGACAGGCCTACGAGCAGTACTTC.

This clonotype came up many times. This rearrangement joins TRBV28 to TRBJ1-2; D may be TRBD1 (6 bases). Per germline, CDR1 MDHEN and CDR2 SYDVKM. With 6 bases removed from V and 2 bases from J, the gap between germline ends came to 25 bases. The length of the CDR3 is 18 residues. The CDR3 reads CASSPRVWGAIFNYGYTF. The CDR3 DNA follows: TGTGCCAGCAGCCCGCGCGTTTGGGGGGCGATTTTCAACTATGGCTACACCTTC.

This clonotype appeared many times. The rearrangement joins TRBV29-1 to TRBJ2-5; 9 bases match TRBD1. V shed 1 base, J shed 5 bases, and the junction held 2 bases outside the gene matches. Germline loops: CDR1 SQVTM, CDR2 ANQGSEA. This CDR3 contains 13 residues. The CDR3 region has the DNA TGCAGCGTTGAAGCCGGACAGGGGGAGACCCAGTACTTC. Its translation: CSVEAGQGETQYF.